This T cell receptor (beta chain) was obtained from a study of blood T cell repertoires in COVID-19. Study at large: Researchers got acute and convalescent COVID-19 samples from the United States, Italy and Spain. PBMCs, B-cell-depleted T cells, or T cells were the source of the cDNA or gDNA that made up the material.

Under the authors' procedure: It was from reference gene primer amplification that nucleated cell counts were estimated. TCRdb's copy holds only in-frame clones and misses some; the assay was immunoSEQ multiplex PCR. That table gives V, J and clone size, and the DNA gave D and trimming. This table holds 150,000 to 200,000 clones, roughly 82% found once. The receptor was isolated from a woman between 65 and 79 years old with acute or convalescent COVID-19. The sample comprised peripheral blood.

CDR3 protein: CASSQVPREGNSPLHF. Here the CDR3 DNA reads TGTGCCAGCAGCCAAGTCCCCAGGGAAGGAAATTCACCCCTCCACTTT. This chain links TRBV3-1 (or the pseudogene TRBV3-2) with TRBJ1-6; tentatively, D is TRBD1 (5 bases). V lost 1 base, J lost 7 bases, and 14 bases lay in between. Germline CDR1 and CDR2: LGHDT and YNNKEL (reference sequence). The CDR3 is 16 amino acids.